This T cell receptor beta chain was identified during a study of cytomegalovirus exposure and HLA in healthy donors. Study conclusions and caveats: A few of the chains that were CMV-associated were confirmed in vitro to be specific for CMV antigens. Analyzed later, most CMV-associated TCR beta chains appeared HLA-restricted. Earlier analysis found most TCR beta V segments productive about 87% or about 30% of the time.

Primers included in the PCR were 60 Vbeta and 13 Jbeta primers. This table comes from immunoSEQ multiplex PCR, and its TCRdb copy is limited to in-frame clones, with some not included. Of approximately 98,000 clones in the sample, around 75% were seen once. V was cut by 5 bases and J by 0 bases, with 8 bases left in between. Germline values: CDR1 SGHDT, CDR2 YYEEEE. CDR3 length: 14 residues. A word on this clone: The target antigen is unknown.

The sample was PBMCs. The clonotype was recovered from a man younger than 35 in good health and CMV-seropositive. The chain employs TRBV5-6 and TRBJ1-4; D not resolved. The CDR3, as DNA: TGTGCCAGCAGGGCGGGTGCAACTAATGAAAAACTGTTTTTT. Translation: CASRAGATNEKLFF.